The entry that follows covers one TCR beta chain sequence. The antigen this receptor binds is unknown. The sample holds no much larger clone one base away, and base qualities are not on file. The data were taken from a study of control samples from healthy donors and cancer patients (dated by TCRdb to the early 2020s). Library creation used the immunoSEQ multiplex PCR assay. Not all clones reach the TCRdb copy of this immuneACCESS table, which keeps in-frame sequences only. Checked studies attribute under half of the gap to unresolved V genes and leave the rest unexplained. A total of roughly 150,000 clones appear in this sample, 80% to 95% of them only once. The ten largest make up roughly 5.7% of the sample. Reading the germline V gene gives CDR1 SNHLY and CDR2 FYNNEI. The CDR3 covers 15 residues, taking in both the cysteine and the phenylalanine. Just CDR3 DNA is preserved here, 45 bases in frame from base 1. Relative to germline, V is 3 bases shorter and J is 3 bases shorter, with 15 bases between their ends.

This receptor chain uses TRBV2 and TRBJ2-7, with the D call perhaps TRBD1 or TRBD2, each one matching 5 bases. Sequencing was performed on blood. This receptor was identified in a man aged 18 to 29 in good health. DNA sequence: TGTGCCAGCAGTGAGAGGGGTTTCGCGGACTACGAGCAGTACTTC. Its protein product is CASSERGFADYEQYF. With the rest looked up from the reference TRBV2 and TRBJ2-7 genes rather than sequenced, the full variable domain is EPEVTQTPSHQVTQMGQEVILRCVPISNHLYFYWYRQILGQKVEFLVSFYNNEISEKSEIFDDQFSVERPDGSNFTLKIRSTKLEDSAMYFCASSERGFADYEQYFGPGTRLTVT.